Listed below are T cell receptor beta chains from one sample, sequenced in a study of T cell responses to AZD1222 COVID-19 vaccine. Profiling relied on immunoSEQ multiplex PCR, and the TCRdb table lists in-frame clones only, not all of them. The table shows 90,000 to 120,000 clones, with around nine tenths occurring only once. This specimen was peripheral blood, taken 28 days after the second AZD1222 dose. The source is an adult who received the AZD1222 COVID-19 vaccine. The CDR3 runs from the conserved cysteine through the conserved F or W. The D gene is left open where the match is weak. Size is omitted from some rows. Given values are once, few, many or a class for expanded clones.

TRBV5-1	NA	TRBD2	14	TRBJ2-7	TGCGCCAGCAGCCAGACTAGCGGTGCCTACGAGCAGTACTTC	CASSQTSGAYEQYF
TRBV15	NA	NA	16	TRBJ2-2	TGTGCCACCAGCAGAGGCGGCAGGGTGAACACCGGGGAGCTGTTTTTT	CATSRGGRVNTGELFF
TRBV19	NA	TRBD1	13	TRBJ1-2	TGTGCCACCCGGGACAGGGACAACTATGGCTACACCTTC	CATRDRDNYGYTF
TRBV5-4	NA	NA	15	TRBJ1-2	TGTGCCAGCAGGCCAGACCTAAGCTTTAACTATGGCTACACCTTC	CASRPDLSFNYGYTF
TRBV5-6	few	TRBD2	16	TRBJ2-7	TGTGCCAGCAGCTGGGGACTAGCGGGAGAGTCCTACGAGCAGTACTTC	CASSWGLAGESYEQYF
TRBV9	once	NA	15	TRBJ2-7	TGTGCCAGCAGCGTAGACCCGGGGGAATTCTACGAGCAGTACTTC	CASSVDPGEFYEQYF
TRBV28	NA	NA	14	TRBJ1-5	TGTGCCAGCAGCCCGGCCGGCGGCAATCAGCCCCAGCATTTT	CASSPAGGNQPQHF
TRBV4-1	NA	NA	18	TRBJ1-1	TGCGCCAGCAGCCAAGATTCACGCCGACAGGCGATGAACACTGAAGCTTTCTTT	CASSQDSRRQAMNTEAFF
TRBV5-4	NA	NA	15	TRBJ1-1	TGTGCCAGCAGCCCGACCCCGGGGAGGAACACTGAAGCTTTCTTT	CASSPTPGRNTEAFF
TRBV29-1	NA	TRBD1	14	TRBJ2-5	TGCAGCGTCTACAGGGGGGTATCTGTAGAGACCCAGTACTTC	CSVYRGVSVETQYF
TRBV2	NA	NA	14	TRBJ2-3	TGTGCCAGCAGCCGGCCGGGGGAAACAGATACGCAGTATTTT	CASSRPGETDTQYF
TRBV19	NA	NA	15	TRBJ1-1	TGTGCCAGTAGTCTCACTGAGACAGCGAACACTGAAGCTTTCTTT	CASSLTETANTEAFF
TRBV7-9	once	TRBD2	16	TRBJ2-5	TGTGCCAGCAGCCCGGGACTAGCGGGGGGACAAGAGACCCAGTACTTC	CASSPGLAGGQETQYF
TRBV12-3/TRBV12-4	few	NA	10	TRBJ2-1	TGTGCCAGCAGTTTAGAGTTACAATTCTTC	CASSLELQFF
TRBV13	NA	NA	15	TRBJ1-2	TGTGCCAGCAGCTTAGGAAGGAGATTAGACTATGGCTACACCTTC	CASSLGRRLDYGYTF
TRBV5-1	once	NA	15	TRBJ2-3	TGCGCCAGCAGCTCTTCGGAAGTTCTTCCAGATACGCAGTATTTT	CASSSSEVLPDTQYF
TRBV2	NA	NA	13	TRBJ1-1	TGTGCCAGCAGGAATGACAGGAACACTGAAGCTTTCTTT	CASRNDRNTEAFF
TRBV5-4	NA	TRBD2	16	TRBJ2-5	TGTGCCAGCAGCTTGGCGGTAGCGGGAGTAGGAGAGACCCAGTACTTC	CASSLAVAGVGETQYF
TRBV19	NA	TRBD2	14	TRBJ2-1	TGTGCCAGTAGTCCGAGACTAGCAGTCGATGAGCAGTTCTTC	CASSPRLAVDEQFF
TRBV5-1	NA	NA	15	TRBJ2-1	TGCGCCAGCAGCTTCGGAATTAGCTCCTACAATGAGCAGTTCTTC	CASSFGISSYNEQFF
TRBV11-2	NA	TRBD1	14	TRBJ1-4	TGTGCCAGCAGCTCCGGGACAGGGTATGAAAAACTGTTTTTT	CASSSGTGYEKLFF
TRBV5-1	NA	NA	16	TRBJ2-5	TGCGCCAGCAGCCGAGGGGGGGCAGACCGTCAAGAGACCCAGTACTTC	CASSRGGADRQETQYF
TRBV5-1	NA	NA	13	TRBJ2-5	TGCGCCAGCAGCTTGGTCTTCGAAGAGACCCAGTACTTC	CASSLVFEETQYF
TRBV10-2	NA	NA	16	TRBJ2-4	TGCGCCAGCAGTGAGAGGATAAACCAAGCCAAAAACATTCAGTACTTC	CASSERINQAKNIQYF
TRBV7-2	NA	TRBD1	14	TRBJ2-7	TGTGCCAGCAGTGCGACAGGGGGAAGGTACGAGCAGTACTTC	CASSATGGRYEQYF
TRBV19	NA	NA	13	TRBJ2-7	TGTGCCAGTAGTATAGGGATCTACTACGAGCAGTACTTC	CASSIGIYYEQYF
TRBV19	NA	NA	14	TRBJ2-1	TGTGCCAGTAGTATTGGGGGAGCCTACAATGAGCAGTTCTTC	CASSIGGAYNEQFF
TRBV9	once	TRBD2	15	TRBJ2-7	TGTGCCAGCAGCACCCACCCGGGACTAGCCCACGAGCAGTACTTC	CASSTHPGLAHEQYF
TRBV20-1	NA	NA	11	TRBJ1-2	TGCAGTGCTAGCGGGACGTATGGCTACACCTTC	CSASGTYGYTF
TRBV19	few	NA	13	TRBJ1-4	TGTGCCAGTACCACCTTTTCGAGTGAAAAACTGTTTTTT	CASTTFSSEKLFF
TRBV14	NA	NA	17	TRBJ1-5	TGTGCCAGCAGCCAAGATTTGGAGGTTTGGGCTGATCAGCCCCAGCATTTT	CASSQDLEVWADQPQHF
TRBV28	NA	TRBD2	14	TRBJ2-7	TGTGCCAGCAGGGTCAGCGGGGTGTCCTACGAGCAGTACTTC	CASRVSGVSYEQYF
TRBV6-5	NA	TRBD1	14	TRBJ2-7	TGTGCCAGCAGCCCCCGGGACAGGGCACACGAGCAGTACTTC	CASSPRDRAHEQYF
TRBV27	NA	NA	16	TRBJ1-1	TGTGCCAGCAGTTATTCGGCCCTAAGAGGGAACACTGAAGCTTTCTTT	CASSYSALRGNTEAFF
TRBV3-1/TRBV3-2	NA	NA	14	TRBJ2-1	TGTGCCAGCAGCCAAGGTCGGAGTCGAGGCGAGCAGTTCTTC	CASSQGRSRGEQFF
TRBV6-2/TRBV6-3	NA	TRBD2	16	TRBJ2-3	TGTGCCAGCAGTTACAGGGCTAGCGGGGTCACAGATACGCAGTATTTT	CASSYRASGVTDTQYF
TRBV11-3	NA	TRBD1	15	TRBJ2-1	TGTGCCAGCAGCTTACGGGACAGCTCCTACAATGAGCAGTTCTTC	CASSLRDSSYNEQFF
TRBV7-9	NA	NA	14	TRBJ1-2	TGTGCCAGCAGCCCCGAACAAGCTAACTATGGCTACACCTTC	CASSPEQANYGYTF
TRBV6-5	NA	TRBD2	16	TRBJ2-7	TGTGCCAGCAGTTACTCGGGAGCGGGAGGGTCCTACGAGCAGTACTTC	CASSYSGAGGSYEQYF
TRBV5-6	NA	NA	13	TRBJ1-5	TGTGCCAGCAGCCTACAGGGTAATCAGCCCCAGCATTTT	CASSLQGNQPQHF
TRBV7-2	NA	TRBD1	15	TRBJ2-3	TGTGCCAGCAGTCACGGGACAGGGAACACAGATACGCAGTATTTT	CASSHGTGNTDTQYF
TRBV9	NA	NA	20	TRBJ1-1	TGTGCCAGCAGCGTACTTGGTCCCCTTTATACAGGGCCGGGGGGGCCTGAAGCTTTCTTT	CASSVLGPLYTGPGGPEAFF
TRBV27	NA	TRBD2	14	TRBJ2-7	TGTGCCAGCACCCTGACCGGGACTAGCAACGAGCAGTACTTC	CASTLTGTSNEQYF
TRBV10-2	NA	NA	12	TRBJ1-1	TGCGCCAGCGCCGGGGGTGGAGCTGAAGCTTTCTTT	CASAGGGAEAFF
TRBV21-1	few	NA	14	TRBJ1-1	TGTGCCAGCAGCAAACCAGGGGGCAACACTGAAGCTTTCTTT	CASSKPGGNTEAFF
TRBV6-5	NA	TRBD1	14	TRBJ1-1	TGTGCCAGCAACAGACAGGGGCGAAACACTGAAGCTTTCTTT	CASNRQGRNTEAFF
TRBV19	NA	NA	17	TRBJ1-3	TGTGCCAGTAGTATAGCACGAAGGCTGATCACCGGAAACACCATATATTTT	CASSIARRLITGNTIYF
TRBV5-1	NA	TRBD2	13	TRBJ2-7	TGCGCCAGCAGCTCGGGGGGGAGCGGCAAGCAGTACTTC	CASSSGGSGKQYF
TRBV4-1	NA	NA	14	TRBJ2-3	TGCGCCAGCAGCCAAGATAGAGGGGTCGATACGCAGTATTTT	CASSQDRGVDTQYF
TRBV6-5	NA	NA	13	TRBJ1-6	TGTGCCAGCAGTACAGGAATAAATTCACCCCTCCACTTT	CASSTGINSPLHF